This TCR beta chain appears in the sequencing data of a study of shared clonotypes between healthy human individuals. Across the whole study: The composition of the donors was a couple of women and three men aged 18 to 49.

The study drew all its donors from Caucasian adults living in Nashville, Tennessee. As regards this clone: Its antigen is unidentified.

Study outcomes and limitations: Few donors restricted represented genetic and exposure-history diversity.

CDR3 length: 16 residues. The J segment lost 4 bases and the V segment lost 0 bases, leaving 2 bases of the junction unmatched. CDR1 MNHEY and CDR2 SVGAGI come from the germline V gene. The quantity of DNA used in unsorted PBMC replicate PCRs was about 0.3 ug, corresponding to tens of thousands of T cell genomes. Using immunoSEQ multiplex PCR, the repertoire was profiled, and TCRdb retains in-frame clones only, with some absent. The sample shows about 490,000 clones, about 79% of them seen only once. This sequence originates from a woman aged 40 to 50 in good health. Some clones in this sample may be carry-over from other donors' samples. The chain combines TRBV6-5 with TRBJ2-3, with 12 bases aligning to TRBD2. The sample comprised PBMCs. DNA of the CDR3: TGTGCCAGCAGTTACTCCAGACTAGCGGGAGCAGATACGCAGTATTTT. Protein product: CASSYSRLAGADTQYF.